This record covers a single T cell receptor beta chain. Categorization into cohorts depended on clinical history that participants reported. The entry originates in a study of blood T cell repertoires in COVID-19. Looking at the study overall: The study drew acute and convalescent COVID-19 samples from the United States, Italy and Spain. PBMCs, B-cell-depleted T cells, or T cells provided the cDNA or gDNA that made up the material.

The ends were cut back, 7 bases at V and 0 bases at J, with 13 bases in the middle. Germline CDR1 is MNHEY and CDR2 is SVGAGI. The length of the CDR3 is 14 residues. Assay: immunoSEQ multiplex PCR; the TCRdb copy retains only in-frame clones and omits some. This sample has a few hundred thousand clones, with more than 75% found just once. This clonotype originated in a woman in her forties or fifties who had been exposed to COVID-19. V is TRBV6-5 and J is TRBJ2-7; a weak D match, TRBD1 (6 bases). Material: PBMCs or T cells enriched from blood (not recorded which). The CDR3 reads CASTYRASSYEQYF. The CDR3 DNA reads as TGTGCCAGCACCTACAGGGCTTCCTCCTACGAGCAGTACTTC.